The 30 T cell receptor beta chains reported below all come from one sample, sequenced in a study of T-cell memory formation after mild COVID-19. MiXCR, run by TCRdb on the 5' RACE reads, gives a single entry per CDR3 protein. This sample has approximately 98,000 distinct CDR3 sequences; about 18% occur once, and the top ten carry approximately 5.5%. Material: PBMCs or a T cell subset sorted from them (not recorded which). Every receptor here comes from a man between 18 and 29 years old who had mild COVID-19 (a few samples of this study predate the infection). Cell type and time point are not known.

This clonotype came up a few times. V and J are TRBV4-3 and TRBJ2-7; TRBD1 matches 8 bases. The CDR3 totals 15 residues. The junction had 8 bases not matched to a gene; V was cut back by 4 bases and J by 3 bases. The germline V gene encodes CDR1 LGHNA and CDR2 YSLEER. The CDR3 region is CASSRTTGEGYEQYF. The CDR3 DNA sequence: TGCGCCAGCAGCCGCACGACAGGGGAAGGCTACGAGCAGTACTTC.

The chain is built from TRBV5-1 and TRBJ2-1; TRBD1 aligns across 9 bases. This CDR3 has 15 residues. Unmatched junction bases numbered 6, after V lost 4 bases and J lost 4 bases. The V gene's germline CDR1 is SGHRS and CDR2 YFSETQ. The CDR3 sequence is CASSLGTGKYNEQFF. CDR3 sequence (DNA): TGCGCCAGCAGCCTGGGGACAGGGAAGTACAATGAGCAGTTCTTC.

In its sample, this clonotype was seen a few times. The gene calls are TRBV29-1 and TRBJ1-2, with D perhaps matching TRBD1 (6 bases). The CDR3 contains 13 residues. V gave up 7 bases and J gave up 4 bases, with 16 bases separating them. Germline lookup yields CDR1 SQVTM and CDR2 ANQGSEA. CDR3 loop: CSALDSVTYGYTF. The CDR3, as DNA: TGCAGCGCCCTGGACAGTGTAACCTATGGCTACACCTTC.

The table lists this clonotype with a count of one. V usage is TRBV20-1 and J usage is TRBJ2-3; D uncertain. Germline CDR1 and CDR2: DFQATT and SNEGSKA (reference sequence). The V end was cut by 1 base, the J end by 6 bases, with 11 bases between. The length of the CDR3 is 13 residues. The CDR3 is CSARGVAGDTQYF. CDR3 sequence (DNA): TGCAGTGCTAGAGGCGTAGCAGGCGATACGCAGTATTTT.

The chain couples TRBV12-3 or TRBV12-4 to TRBJ2-2; unclear D gene. Trimming pared 6 bases from V and 6 bases from J, leaving 14 bases between. The CDR3 contains 14 residues. The CDR3 DNA sequence: TGTGCCAGCAGCCACCGCAACCGCCCCGGGGAGCTGTTTTTT. Translated: CASSHRNRPGELFF.

This sequence joins TRBV7-9 and TRBJ2-3, with 7 nucleotides matching TRBD2. Germline trimming cut 6 bases from V and 5 bases from J; bases unmatched to any gene: 14. The CDR3 loop spans 16 amino acids. CDR1 and CDR2 (germline): SEHNR, FQNEAQ (reference sequence). CDR3 region: CASSRAPAGYEDTQYF. The CDR3 nucleotides read TGTGCCAGCAGTCGGGCGCCAGCGGGGTATGAAGATACGCAGTATTTT.

Only a few counts were recorded for this clonotype. The chain combines TRBV20-1 with TRBJ2-6; no definite D call. The CDR3 is made up of 13 amino acids. The germline V gene has CDR1 DFQATT and CDR2 SNEGSKA (reference sequence). In nucleotides, the CDR3 is TGCATCGCCGCATTATCCGGGGCCAACGTCCTGACTTTC. Protein sequence: CIAALSGANVLTF.

The rearrangement joins TRBV11-3 to TRBJ2-1, with D hard to call. This CDR3 has 15 residues. Germline CDR1 and CDR2: SGHNT and YENEEA. V was clipped by 0 bases and J by 8 bases, with 14 bases between them. The chain's CDR3 is CASSLDGPSVDEQFF. The DNA of the CDR3 is TGTGCCAGCAGCTTAGATGGTCCCTCAGTCGATGAGCAGTTCTTC. The variable domain in full, completed from reference TRBV11-3 and TRBJ2-1, reads EAGVVQSPRYKIIEKKQPVAFWCNPISGHNTLYWYLQNLGQGPELLIRYENEEAVDDSQLPKDRFSAERLKGVDSTLKIQPAELGDSAVYLCASSLDGPSVDEQFFGPGTRLTVL.

The chain carries TRBV18 and TRBJ1-5, with D possibly being TRBD1 (6 bases). V lost 3 bases and J 14 bases, leaving 17 bases between the germline ends. This CDR3 has 13 residues. Germline V gene sequence: CDR1 KGHSH, CDR2 LQKENI. CDR3 DNA sequence: TGTGCCAGCTCACCCAACGAGCCGGGACAAAAGCATTTT. Translating it yields CASSPNEPGQKHF.

In its sample, this clonotype was seen many times. The chain carries TRBV7-2 and TRBJ2-5; TRBD2 matches at 7 bases. CDR1 and CDR2 (germline): SGHTA, FQGNSA. With 8 bases clipped from V and 5 bases from J, the junction kept 8 bases outside the gene matches. This CDR3 is built from 13 residues. The CDR3 coding sequence is TGTGCCAGCTCGGAGACTAGCTTGGAGACCCAGTACTTC. Translation gives CASSETSLETQYF. The complete variable domain, with remaining parts taken from reference TRBV7-2 and TRBJ2-5, reads GAGVSQSPSNKVTEKGKDVELRCDPISGHTALYWYRQSLGQGLEFLIYFQGNSAPDKSGLPSDRFSAERTGGSVSTLTIQRTQQEDSAVYLCASSETSLETQYFGPGTRLLVL.

This clonotype was seen once. The CDR3 DNA is TGTGCCAGCAGCCCGGACAGGGGTATGTACGAGCAGTACTTC. Translating it yields CASSPDRGMYEQYF. The rearrangement joins TRBV5-6 to TRBJ2-7; TRBD1 matches at 9 bases. This CDR3 is built from 14 residues. J lost 4 bases, V lost 4 bases, and 6 bases had no gene match. Germline V gene data show CDR1 as SGHDT and CDR2 as YYEEEE. Full variable domain (remainder filled in from reference TRBV5-6 and TRBJ2-7): DAGVTQSPTHLIKTRGQQVTLRCSPKSGHDTVSWYQQALGQGPQFIFQYYEEEERQRGNFPDRFSGHQFPNYSSELNVNALLLGDSALYLCASSPDRGMYEQYFGPGTRLTVT.

The V gene is TRBV29-1, the J gene TRBJ1-1; D remains unclear. There are 13 residues in the CDR3. The germline V gene encodes CDR1 SQVTM and CDR2 ANQGSEA. Trimming stripped 7 bases from V and 5 bases from J, with 17 bases between. This chain's CDR3 is CSAGVGRWTEAFF. CDR3 bases: TGCAGCGCAGGCGTCGGGAGGTGGACTGAAGCTTTCTTT.

The sample holds a few counts of this clonotype. This sequence joins TRBV27 and TRBJ2-1; D call uncertain. Looked up from germline, CDR1 is MNHEY and CDR2 is SMNVEV (reference sequence). This CDR3 has 13 residues. Trimming left V 0 bases short and J 6 bases short, with 6 bases between. The CDR3 loop is CASSLSIGNEQFF. The CDR3 DNA follows: TGTGCCAGCAGTTTATCGATAGGCAATGAGCAGTTCTTC.

This clonotype was seen only a few times. The chain couples TRBV20-1 to TRBJ2-1; 10 positions match TRBD1. The germline gives CDR1 DFQATT, CDR2 SNEGSKA (reference sequence). The length of the CDR3 is 14 residues. The V and J ends lost 3 bases and 4 bases, in that order; junction bases with no gene match: 3. CDR3 in amino acids: CSASRDRGYNEQFF. As DNA, the CDR3 is TGCAGTGCTAGCCGGGACAGGGGTTACAATGAGCAGTTCTTC.

This sequence joins TRBV19 and TRBJ2-1; 9 positions match TRBD1. The trim removed 3 bases at V and 7 bases at J, leaving 7 bases unmatched. CDR3 length: 15 amino acids. Germline V gene sequence: CDR1 LNHDA, CDR2 SQIVND (reference sequence). The DNA for the CDR3 is TGTGCCAGTAGTATTGAAGGGACAGGGAAGAATGAGCAGTTCTTC. Its protein is CASSIEGTGKNEQFF.

There are a few counts of this clonotype. This sequence joins TRBV6-5 and TRBJ2-6; D remains unclear. Trimming stripped 10 bases from V and 0 bases from J, with 13 bases between. CDR1 is MNHEY and CDR2 is SVGAGI in the germline V gene. This CDR3 has 15 amino acids. Here the CDR3 reads CATCRHFSGANVLTF. As DNA, the CDR3 is TGTGCCACTTGCAGACACTTCTCTGGGGCCAACGTCCTGACTTTC.

This clonotype was counted only a few times. Here the CDR3 reads CASSVGQVYGYTF. CDR3 bases: TGCGCCAGCAGCGTCGGACAGGTCTATGGCTACACCTTC. This rearrangement joins TRBV5-1 to TRBJ1-2, with 7 nucleotides matching TRBD1. The length of the CDR3 is 13 residues. Germline CDR1 and CDR2: SGHRS and YFSETQ. V gave up 4 bases and J gave up 4 bases; unmatched junction bases: 4.

This clonotype was seen a handful of times. V is TRBV6-6 and J is TRBJ1-6; D is undetermined. The CDR3 length is 12 residues. Trimming shortened V by 11 bases and J by 7 bases, and 12 bases separated the two germline ends. Per germline, CDR1 MNHNY and CDR2 SVGAGI (reference sequence). CDR3 nucleotides: TGTGCCGCCTGGACGGGGAATTCACCCCTCCACTTT. The encoded protein is CAAWTGNSPLHF.

This clonotype is labeled medium-sized. The chain has TRBV5-1 and TRBJ2-2; D tentatively reads TRBD1 or TRBD2 (5 bases each). Germline CDR1 reads SGHRS; CDR2 reads YFSETQ. CDR3 length equals 17 residues. Trimming pared 3 bases from V and 0 bases from J, leaving 15 bases between. Written as DNA, the CDR3 is TGCGCCAGCAGCTCGAACGGGGCTAACGCGAACACCGGGGAGCTGTTTTTT. Translation gives CASSSNGANANTGELFF.

In its sample, this clonotype was seen a few times. V and J are TRBV7-9 and TRBJ2-1, with D perhaps TRBD1 or TRBD2 (5 bases each). The V end lost 7 bases, the J end lost 10 bases, and 14 bases lay between the germline ends. Germline V lookup: CDR1 SEHNR, CDR2 FQNEAQ (reference sequence). The CDR3 loop spans 12 amino acids. CDR3 sequence reads: CASNRGVGEQFF. The CDR3 DNA reads TGTGCCAGCAATCGAGGGGTCGGAGAGCAGTTCTTC. The full variable domain, its missing parts supplied by reference TRBV7-9 and TRBJ2-1, is DTGVSQNPRHKITKRGQNVTFRCDPISEHNRLYWYRQTLGQGPEFLTYFQNEAQLEKSRLLSDRFSAERPKGSFSTLEIQRTEQGDSAMYLCASNRGVGEQFFGPGTRLTVL.

J is TRBJ2-2 and V is TRBV4-2; D is possibly TRBD1 or TRBD2 (6 bases each). Germline CDR1 is LGHNA and CDR2 is YNFKEQ. This CDR3 has 16 amino acids. The V and J ends lost 0 bases and 6 bases respectively, with 14 bases between them. The CDR3 DNA sequence: TGTGCCAGCAGCCAAGAGTTGAAGGGGGAGGCCGGGGAGCTGTTTTTT. This gives the protein CASSQELKGEAGELFF.

This clonotype was recorded a few times. The chain couples TRBV7-3 to TRBJ2-3; TRBD2 is a possible D gene (6 bases). Between the trimmed V and J ends, which lost 0 bases and 3 bases, there was a span of 7 bases. Germline V gene sequence: CDR1 SGHTA, CDR2 FQGTGA. CDR3 length: 14 amino acids. CDR3 DNA: TGTGCCAGCAGCTTAACGGGGGGTACAGATACGCAGTATTTT. Its protein product is CASSLTGGTDTQYF.

This chain links TRBV7-8 with TRBJ1-4; D gene uncertain. Trimming stripped 1 base from V and 10 bases from J, with 7 bases between. CDR1 is SGHVS and CDR2 is FQNEAQ in the germline V gene. The CDR3 is 12 residues long. CDR3 region: CASSLDVGKLFF. The CDR3 DNA is TGTGCCAGCAGCTTAGATGTTGGAAAACTGTTTTTT.

This chain connects TRBV7-2 to TRBJ1-6; D is perhaps TRBD1 (5 bases). CDR1 is SGHTA, CDR2 FQGNSA, per germline. V was trimmed by 1 base and J by 6 bases, leaving 13 bases between them. The CDR3 totals 16 residues. The CDR3 sequence: CASSLVVGRTNSPLHF. CDR3 DNA sequence: TGTGCCAGCAGCTTAGTGGTGGGACGGACTAATTCACCCCTCCACTTT.

This clonotype appeared many times. The CDR3 sequence: CASSLWGQASVNEQFF. The CDR3 nucleotides are TGTGCCAGCAGCTTATGGGGACAGGCGTCCGTCAATGAGCAGTTCTTC. The V gene is TRBV7-2, the J gene TRBJ2-1, with 8 bases lining up with TRBD1. Trimming at V came to 2 bases and at J to 6 bases, leaving 9 bases not matched to a gene. This CDR3 is built from 16 residues. CDR1 SGHTA and CDR2 FQGNSA come from the germline V gene.

This clonotype has more than one count but fewer than ten. This chain uses TRBV10-3 with TRBJ2-5; D call uncertain. This CDR3 spans 13 amino acids. Germline V lookup: CDR1 ENHRY, CDR2 SYGVKD. The V and J ends lost 11 bases and 0 bases respectively, with 13 bases between them. CDR3 in amino acids: CACAKRNQETQYF. DNA for the CDR3: TGTGCCTGCGCCAAGAGGAACCAAGAGACCCAGTACTTC.

V is TRBV15 and J is TRBJ2-3, with D possibly called TRBD1 or TRBD2 (6 bases each). Per germline, CDR1 LNHNV and CDR2 YYDKDF (reference sequence). Trimming stripped 0 bases from V and 5 bases from J, with 18 bases between. This CDR3 is built from 17 residues. In DNA form, the CDR3 reads TGTGCCACCAGCAGAGATTTCAGTAGGAGGGGGGAAGATACGCAGTATTTT. This translates into CATSRDFSRRGEDTQYF.

This chain links TRBV5-5 with TRBJ2-5; 8 bases agree with TRBD2. With 2 bases clipped from V and 0 bases from J, the junction kept 9 bases outside the gene matches. The CDR3 runs 17 residues. Germline-derived CDR1 and CDR2 are SGHKS and YYEKEE (reference sequence). CDR3 in amino acids: CASSFVGSGVYQETQYF. CDR3 nucleotides: TGTGCCAGCAGCTTCGTTGGTAGCGGGGTGTACCAAGAGACCCAGTACTTC.

This clonotype appeared a few times. The chain couples TRBV20-1 to TRBJ2-1; 8 bases line up with TRBD1. After removal of 0 bases from V and 12 bases from J, the junction contained 4 bases not matched to a gene. CDR3 size: 12 residues. Germline V lookup: CDR1 DFQATT, CDR2 SNEGSKA (reference sequence). The CDR3 protein is CSARDSGTGQFF. The DNA for the CDR3 is TGCAGTGCTAGAGATTCCGGGACAGGGCAGTTCTTC.

This clonotype was seen only a few times. The V and J genes are TRBV5-1 and TRBJ2-2; possible D gene TRBD1, 6 bases. The CDR3 contains 15 residues. Trimming took off 0 bases at V and 2 bases at J, with 8 bases between the two ends. The germline gives CDR1 SGHRS, CDR2 YFSETQ. CDR3 coding DNA: TGCGCCAGCAGCTTGGGGGACACAAACACCGGGGAGCTGTTTTTT. As protein: CASSLGDTNTGELFF.